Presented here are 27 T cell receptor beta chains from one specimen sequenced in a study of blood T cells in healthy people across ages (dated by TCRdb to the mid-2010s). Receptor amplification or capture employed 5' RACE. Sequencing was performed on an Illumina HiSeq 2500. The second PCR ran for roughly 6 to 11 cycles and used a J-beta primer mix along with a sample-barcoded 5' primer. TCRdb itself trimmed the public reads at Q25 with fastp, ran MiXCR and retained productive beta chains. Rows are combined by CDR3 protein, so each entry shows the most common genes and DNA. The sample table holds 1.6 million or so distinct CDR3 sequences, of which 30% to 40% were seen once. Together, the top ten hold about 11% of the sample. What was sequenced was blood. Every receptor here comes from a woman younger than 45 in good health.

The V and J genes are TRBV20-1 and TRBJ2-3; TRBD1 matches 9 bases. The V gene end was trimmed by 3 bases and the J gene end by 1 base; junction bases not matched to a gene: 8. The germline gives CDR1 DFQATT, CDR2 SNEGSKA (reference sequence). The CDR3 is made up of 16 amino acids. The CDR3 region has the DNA TGCAGTGCTAGCTCGGACAGGGGAACGGGCACAGATACGCAGTATTTT. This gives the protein CSASSDRGTGTDTQYF.

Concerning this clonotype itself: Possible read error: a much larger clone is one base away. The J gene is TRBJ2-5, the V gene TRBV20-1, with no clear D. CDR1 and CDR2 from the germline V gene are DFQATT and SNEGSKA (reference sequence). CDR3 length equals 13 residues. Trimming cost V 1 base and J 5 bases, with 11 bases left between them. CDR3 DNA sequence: TGCAGTGCTAGAGGATCCGGCTACGAGACCCAGTACTTC. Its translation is CSARGSGYETQYF.

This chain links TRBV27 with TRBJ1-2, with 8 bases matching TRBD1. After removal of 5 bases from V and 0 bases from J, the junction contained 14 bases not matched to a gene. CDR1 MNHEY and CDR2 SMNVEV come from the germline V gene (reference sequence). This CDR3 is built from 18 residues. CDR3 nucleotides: TGTGCCAGCAGTCCCTCCCCGGGACAGGACCTTCCTAACTATGGCTACACCTTC. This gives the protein CASSPSPGQDLPNYGYTF.

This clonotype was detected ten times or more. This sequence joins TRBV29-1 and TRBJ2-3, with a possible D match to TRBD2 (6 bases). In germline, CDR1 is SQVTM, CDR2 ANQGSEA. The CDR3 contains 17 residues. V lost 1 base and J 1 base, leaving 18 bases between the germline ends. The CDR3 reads CSVEGRRDHGGTDTQYF. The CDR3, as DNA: TGCAGCGTTGAAGGAAGGAGGGACCATGGCGGCACAGATACGCAGTATTTT.

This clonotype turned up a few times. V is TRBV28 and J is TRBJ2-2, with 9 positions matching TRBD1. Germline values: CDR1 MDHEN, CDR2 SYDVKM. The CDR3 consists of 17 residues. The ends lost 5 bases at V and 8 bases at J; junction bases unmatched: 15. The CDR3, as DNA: TGTGCCAGCAGTACTAATACCGGGACAGGGAGGAGGGGGGAGCTGTTTTTT. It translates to CASSTNTGTGRRGELFF.

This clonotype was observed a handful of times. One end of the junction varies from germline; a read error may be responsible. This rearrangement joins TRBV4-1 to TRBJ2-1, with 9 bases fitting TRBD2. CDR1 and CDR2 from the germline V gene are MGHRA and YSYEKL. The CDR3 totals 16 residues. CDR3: CACSQEPSGAYNEQFF. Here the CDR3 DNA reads TGCGCCTGCAGCCAAGAACCTAGCGGGGCCTACAATGAGCAGTTCTTC.

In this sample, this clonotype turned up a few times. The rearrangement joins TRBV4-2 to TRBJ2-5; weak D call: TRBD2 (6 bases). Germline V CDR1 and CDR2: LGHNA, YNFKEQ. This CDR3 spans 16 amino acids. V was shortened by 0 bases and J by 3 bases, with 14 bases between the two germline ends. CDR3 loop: CASSQDRLVAEETQYF. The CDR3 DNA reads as TGTGCCAGCAGCCAAGATAGGTTGGTAGCGGAAGAGACCCAGTACTTC.

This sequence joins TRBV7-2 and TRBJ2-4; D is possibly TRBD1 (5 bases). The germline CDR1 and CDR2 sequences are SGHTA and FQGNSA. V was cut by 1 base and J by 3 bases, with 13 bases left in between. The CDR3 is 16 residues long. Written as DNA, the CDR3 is TGTGCCAGCAGCTTAGTGGACACGTTAGTCAAAAACATTCAGTACTTC. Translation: CASSLVDTLVKNIQYF.

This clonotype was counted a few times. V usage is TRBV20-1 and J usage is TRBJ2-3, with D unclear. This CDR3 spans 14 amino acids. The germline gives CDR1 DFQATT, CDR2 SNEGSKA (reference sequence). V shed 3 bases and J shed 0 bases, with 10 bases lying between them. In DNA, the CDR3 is TGCAGTGCTAGGTACGGGCCTAGCACAGATACGCAGTATTTT. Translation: CSARYGPSTDTQYF.

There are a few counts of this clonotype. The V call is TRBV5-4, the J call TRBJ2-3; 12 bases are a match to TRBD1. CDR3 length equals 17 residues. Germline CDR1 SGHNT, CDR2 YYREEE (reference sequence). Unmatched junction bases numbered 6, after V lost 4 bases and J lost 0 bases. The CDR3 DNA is TGTGCCAGCAGCATGGGACAGGGGGCGTCTAGCACAGATACGCAGTATTTT. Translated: CASSMGQGASSTDTQYF. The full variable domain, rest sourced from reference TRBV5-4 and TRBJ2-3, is ETGVTQSPTHLIKTRGQQVTLRCSSQSGHNTVSWYQQALGQGPQFIFQYYREEENGRGNFPPRFSGLQFPNYSSELNVNALELDDSALYLCASSMGQGASSTDTQYFGPGTRLTVL.

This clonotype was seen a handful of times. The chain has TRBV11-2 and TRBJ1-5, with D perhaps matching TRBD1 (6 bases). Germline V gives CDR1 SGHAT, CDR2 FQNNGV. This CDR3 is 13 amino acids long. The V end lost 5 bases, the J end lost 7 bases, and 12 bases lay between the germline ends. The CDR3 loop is CASSQEGGQPQHF. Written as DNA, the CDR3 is TGTGCCAGCAGCCAGGAAGGGGGGCAGCCCCAGCATTTT.

In nucleotides, the CDR3 is TGCAGTGCTAGAGAGCCGGGGGGGGGTTTAAGCACTGAAGCTTTCTTT. Its translation: CSAREPGGGLSTEAFF. This chain links TRBV20-1 with TRBJ1-1; tentatively, D is TRBD1 (5 bases). The CDR3 consists of 16 residues. V was trimmed by 0 bases and J by 4 bases, leaving 18 bases between them. Germline values: CDR1 DFQATT, CDR2 SNEGSKA (reference sequence).

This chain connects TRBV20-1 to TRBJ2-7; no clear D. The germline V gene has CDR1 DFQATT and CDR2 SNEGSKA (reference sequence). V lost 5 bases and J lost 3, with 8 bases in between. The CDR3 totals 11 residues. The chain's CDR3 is CSASRLYEQYF. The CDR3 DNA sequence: TGCAGTGCTTCTCGTCTCTACGAGCAGTACTTC.

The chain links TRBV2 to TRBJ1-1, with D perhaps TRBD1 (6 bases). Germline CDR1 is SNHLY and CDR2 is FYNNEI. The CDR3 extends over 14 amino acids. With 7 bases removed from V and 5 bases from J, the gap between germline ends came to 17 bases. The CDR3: CASKPLGGGTEAFF. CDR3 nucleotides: TGTGCCAGCAAACCATTAGGGGGAGGGACTGAAGCTTTCTTT.

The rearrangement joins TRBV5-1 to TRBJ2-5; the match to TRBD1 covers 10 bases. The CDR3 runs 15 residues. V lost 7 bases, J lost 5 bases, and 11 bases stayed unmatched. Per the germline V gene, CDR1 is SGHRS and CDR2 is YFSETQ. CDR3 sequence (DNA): TGCGCCAGCCTCCTACAGACAGGGGGCGAGGAGACCCAGTACTTC. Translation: CASLLQTGGEETQYF.

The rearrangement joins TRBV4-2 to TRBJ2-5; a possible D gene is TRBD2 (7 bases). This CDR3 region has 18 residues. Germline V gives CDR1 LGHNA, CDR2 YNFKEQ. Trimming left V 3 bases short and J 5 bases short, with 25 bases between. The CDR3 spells CASSHGGRGQRDRETQYF. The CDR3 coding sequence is TGTGCCAGCAGCCATGGGGGGCGGGGCCAGCGGGATAGGGAGACCCAGTACTTC.

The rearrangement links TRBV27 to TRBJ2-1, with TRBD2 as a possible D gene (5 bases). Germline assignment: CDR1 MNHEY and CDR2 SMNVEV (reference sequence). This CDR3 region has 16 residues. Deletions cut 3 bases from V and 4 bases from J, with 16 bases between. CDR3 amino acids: CASSFGKPGSYNEQFF. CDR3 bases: TGTGCCAGCAGTTTCGGAAAACCGGGATCATACAATGAGCAGTTCTTC.

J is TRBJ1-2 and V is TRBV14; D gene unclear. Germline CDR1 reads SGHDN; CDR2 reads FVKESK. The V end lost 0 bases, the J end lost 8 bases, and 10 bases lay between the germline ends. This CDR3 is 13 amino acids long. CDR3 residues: CASSQDRIQGYTF. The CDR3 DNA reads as TGTGCCAGCAGCCAAGACAGGATCCAAGGCTACACCTTC.

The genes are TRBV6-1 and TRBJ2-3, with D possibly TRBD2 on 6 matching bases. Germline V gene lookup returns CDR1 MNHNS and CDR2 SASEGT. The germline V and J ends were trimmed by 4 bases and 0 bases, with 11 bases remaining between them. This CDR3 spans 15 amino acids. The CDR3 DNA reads TGTGCCAGCAGTGTGCTGAGCGGGAGCACAGATACGCAGTATTTT. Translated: CASSVLSGSTDTQYF.

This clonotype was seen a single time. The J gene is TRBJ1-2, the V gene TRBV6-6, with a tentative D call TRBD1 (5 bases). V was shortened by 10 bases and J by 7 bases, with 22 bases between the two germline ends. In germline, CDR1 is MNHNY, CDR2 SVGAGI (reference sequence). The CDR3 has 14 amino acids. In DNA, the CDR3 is TGTGCCATCAGACGCGGGGGGAGTGATTTTGGCTACACCTTC. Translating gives CAIRRGGSDFGYTF.

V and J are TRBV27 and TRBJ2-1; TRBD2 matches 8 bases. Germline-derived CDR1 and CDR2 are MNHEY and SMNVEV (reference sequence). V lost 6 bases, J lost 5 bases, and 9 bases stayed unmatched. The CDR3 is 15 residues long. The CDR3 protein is CASSQAGLGNNEQFF. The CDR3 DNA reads TGTGCCAGCAGCCAAGCGGGACTAGGAAACAATGAGCAGTTCTTC.

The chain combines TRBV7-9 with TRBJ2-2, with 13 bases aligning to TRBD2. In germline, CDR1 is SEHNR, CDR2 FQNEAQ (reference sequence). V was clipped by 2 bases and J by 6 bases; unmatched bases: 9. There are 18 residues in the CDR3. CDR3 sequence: CASSLSSTSGGLAGELFF. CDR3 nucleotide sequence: TGTGCCAGCAGCTTAAGTTCGACTAGCGGGGGGCTGGCCGGGGAGCTGTTTTTT.

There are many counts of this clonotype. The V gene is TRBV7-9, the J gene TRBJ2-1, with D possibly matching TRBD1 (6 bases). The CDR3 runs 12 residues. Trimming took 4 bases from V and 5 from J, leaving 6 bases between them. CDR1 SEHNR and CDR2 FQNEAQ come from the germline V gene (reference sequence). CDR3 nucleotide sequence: TGTGCCAGCAGCTGGGACAACAATGAGCAGTTCTTC. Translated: CASSWDNNEQFF.

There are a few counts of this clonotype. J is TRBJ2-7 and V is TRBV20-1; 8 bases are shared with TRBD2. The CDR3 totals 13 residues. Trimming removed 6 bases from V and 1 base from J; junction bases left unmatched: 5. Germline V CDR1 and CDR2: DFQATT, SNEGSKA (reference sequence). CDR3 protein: CSAHPSGSYEQYF. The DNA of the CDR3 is TGCAGTGCCCACCCTAGCGGGTCCTACGAGCAGTACTTC.

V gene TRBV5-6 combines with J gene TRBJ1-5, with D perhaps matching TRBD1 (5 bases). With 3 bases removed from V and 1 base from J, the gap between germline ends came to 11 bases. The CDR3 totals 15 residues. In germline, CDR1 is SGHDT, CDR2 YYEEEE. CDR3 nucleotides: TGTGCCAGCAGCTGGGGACCCTCGAGCAATCAGCCCCAGCATTTT. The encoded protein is CASSWGPSSNQPQHF.

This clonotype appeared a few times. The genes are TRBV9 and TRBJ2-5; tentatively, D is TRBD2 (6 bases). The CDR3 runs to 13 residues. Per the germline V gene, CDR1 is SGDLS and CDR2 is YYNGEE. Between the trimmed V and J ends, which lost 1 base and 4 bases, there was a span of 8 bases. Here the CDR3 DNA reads TGTGCCAGCAGCGTATGGGGAGGAGAGACCCAGTACTTC. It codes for CASSVWGGETQYF. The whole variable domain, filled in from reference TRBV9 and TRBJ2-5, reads DSGVTQTPKHLITATGQRVTLRCSPRSGDLSVYWYQQSLDQGLQFLIQYYNGEERAKGNILERFSAQQFPDLHSELNLSSLELGDSALYFCASSVWGGETQYFGPGTRLLVL.

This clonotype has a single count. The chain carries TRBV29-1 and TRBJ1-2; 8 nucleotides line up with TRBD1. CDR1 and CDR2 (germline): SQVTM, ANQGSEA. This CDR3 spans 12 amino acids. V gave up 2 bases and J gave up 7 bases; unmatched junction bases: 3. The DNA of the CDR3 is TGCAGCGTTGAATCAGGGGGCGCTGGCTACACCTTC. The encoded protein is CSVESGGAGYTF.